The rows below give T cell receptor beta chains drawn from one sample of a study of blood T cell repertoires in COVID-19. Assay used: immunoSEQ multiplex PCR; TCRdb lists only in-frame clones, some missing. The sample holds 90,000 to 130,000 clones, approximately 82% seen once. Sequencing used peripheral blood. These receptors were taken from a woman at least 80 years old with acute or convalescent COVID-19. Both conserved end residues are part of each CDR3. D genes are given only for firm matches.

D	V	J	CDR3
.	TRBV29-1	TRBJ1-1	CSVEEFENTEAFF
TRBD1	TRBV5-1	TRBJ2-7	CASSRRDSGLYEQYF
.	TRBV30	TRBJ2-6	CAWSWSAGVYGANVLTF
.	TRBV29-1	TRBJ2-3	CSVVPGSLETDTQYF
.	TRBV18	TRBJ1-1	CASSPPSDTEAFF
TRBD1	TRBV6-5	TRBJ1-4	CASSRDRSNEKLFF
TRBD2	TRBV18	TRBJ2-3	CASSPPVTSGTDTQYF
.	TRBV30	TRBJ2-7	CAWSGHQGKVQYF
.	TRBV7-9	TRBJ2-7	CASSDFGEQYF
TRBD1	TRBV10-3	TRBJ1-6	CAIRMDRGNSPLHF